One and the same sample provided the 21 T cell receptor beta chains below, sequenced in a study of cytomegalovirus exposure and HLA in healthy donors. Profiled with immunoSEQ multiplex PCR; TCRdb holds only in-frame clones, not every one. The table has 130,000 to 150,000 clones, 80% to 95% seen once. The sample consisted of PBMCs. These receptor sequences come from a man between 18 and 35 years old in good health and CMV-seronegative.

This clone was counted a single time. The V gene is TRBV11-2, the J gene TRBJ1-2; D perhaps matches TRBD1 (5 bases). The CDR3 length is 14 residues. The germline V gene has CDR1 SGHAT and CDR2 FQNNGV. V lost 5 bases and J 0 bases, leaving 10 bases between the germline ends. CDR3 loop: CASSQRQSNYGYTF. CDR3 nucleotides: TGTGCCAGCAGCCAGAGACAGTCTAACTATGGCTACACCTTC. The whole variable domain, remainder taken from reference TRBV11-2 and TRBJ1-2, is EAGVAQSPRYKIIEKRQSVAFWCNPISGHATLYWYQQILGQGPKLLIQFQNNGVVDDSQLPKDRFSAERLKGVDSTLKIQPAKLEDSAVYLCASSQRQSNYGYTFGSGTRLTVV.

This chain connects TRBV4-3 to TRBJ2-7; D might be TRBD1 or TRBD2, each matching 5 bases. The CDR3 consists of 15 residues. V lost 4 bases to trimming and J lost 0 bases, with 13 bases between them. The germline CDR1 and CDR2 sequences are LGHNA and YSLEER. This CDR3 reads CASSLEYGGSYEQYV. CDR3 DNA sequence: TGCGCCAGCAGCCTAGAATATGGGGGCTCCTACGAGCAGTACGTC.

This chain uses TRBV19 with TRBJ2-1; TRBD2 is a possible D gene (6 bases). CDR1 is LNHDA, CDR2 SQIVND, per germline (reference sequence). The CDR3 consists of 14 residues. Trimming took 6 bases from V and 2 from J, leaving 11 bases between them. CDR3 in amino acids: CASSLSGAYNEQFF. The CDR3 coding sequence is TGTGCCAGTAGCCTTAGCGGAGCCTACAATGAGCAGTTCTTC.

The chain combines TRBV2 with TRBJ2-1; 7 nucleotides align to TRBD1. CDR1 and CDR2 from the germline V gene are SNHLY and FYNNEI. Trimming cost V 1 base and J 8 bases; bases outside gene matches: 8. The CDR3 contains 15 residues. Written as DNA, the CDR3 is TGTGCCAGCAGTGAAGGACAGGGCCCGGGCGATGAGCAGTTCTTC. Translated, it gives CASSEGQGPGDEQFF.

The V gene is TRBV30, the J gene TRBJ1-5, with 7 nucleotides matching TRBD1. This CDR3 has 13 residues. CDR1 GTSNPN and CDR2 SVGIG come from the germline V gene (reference sequence). The ends lost 4 bases at V and 4 bases at J; junction bases unmatched: 4. DNA of the CDR3: TGTGCCTGGAACCAGGGGGTGAATCAGCCCCAGCATTTT. Protein sequence: CAWNQGVNQPQHF. Using reference TRBV30 and TRBJ1-5 for the parts outside the CDR3, the full variable domain is SQTIHQWPATLVQPVGSPLSLECTVEGTSNPNLYWYRQAAGRGLQLLFYSVGIGQISSEVPQNLSASRPQDRQFILSSKKLLLSDSGFYLCAWNQGVNQPQHFGDGTRLSIL.

The CDR3 loop reads CASSERLVGYNEQFF. The DNA for the CDR3 is TGTGCCAGCAGCGAAAGACTAGTAGGATACAATGAGCAGTTCTTC. The rearrangement uses TRBV9 and TRBJ2-1; TRBD2 is a possible D gene (6 bases). V lost 3 bases to trimming and J lost 4 bases, with 14 bases between them. Germline V gene lookup returns CDR1 SGDLS and CDR2 YYNGEE. The CDR3 has 15 amino acids.

The V gene is TRBV14, the J gene TRBJ2-4; perhaps TRBD2 as D (6 bases). V was trimmed by 1 base and J by 0 bases, leaving 13 bases between them. In germline, CDR1 is SGHDN, CDR2 FVKESK. The CDR3 length is 17 residues. The CDR3 DNA is TGTGCCAGCAGCCAAGCCTATGGCGGGGTAGCCAAAAACATTCAGTACTTC. As protein: CASSQAYGGVAKNIQYF. Drawing the rest from reference TRBV14 and TRBJ2-4, the complete variable domain is EAGVTQFPSHSVIEKGQTVTLRCDPISGHDNLYWYRRVMGKEIKFLLHFVKESKQDESGMPNNRFLAERTGGTYSTLKVQPAELEDSGVYFCASSQAYGGVAKNIQYFGAGTRLSVL.

This clone was seen once. In DNA, the CDR3 is TGTGCCAGTAGTTTAACAGGGGAAGCTAACTATGGCTACACCTTC. Translation gives CASSLTGEANYGYTF. The V call is TRBV19, the J call TRBJ1-2; 7 bases match TRBD1. V was clipped by 5 bases and J by 0 bases; unmatched bases: 6. Germline V lookup: CDR1 LNHDA, CDR2 SQIVND (reference sequence). This CDR3 comprises 15 residues.

The chain carries TRBV6-1 and TRBJ1-1; possible D gene TRBD1, 6 bases. CDR3 length: 11 amino acids. Trimming left V 6 bases short and J 7 bases short, with 9 bases between. The germline CDR1 and CDR2 sequences are MNHNS and SASEGT. The DNA for the CDR3 is TGTGCCAGCAGCCTAGGGGGTGAAGCTTTCTTT. Protein product: CASSLGGEAFF.

The V gene is TRBV6-5, the J gene TRBJ1-2; maybe TRBD1 (6 bases). CDR1 and CDR2 (germline): MNHEY, SVGAGI. The CDR3 extends over 16 amino acids. The V end was cut by 2 bases, the J end by 4 bases, with 17 bases between. The CDR3 bases are TGTGCCAGCAGTTACCGAAAGACAGGTGGGCGCTATGGCTACACCTTC. Translated: CASSYRKTGGRYGYTF.

This chain uses TRBV10-3 with TRBJ2-7, with 9 bases matching TRBD1. The J segment lost 0 bases and the V segment lost 2 bases, leaving 11 bases of the junction unmatched. The length of the CDR3 is 18 residues. Germline lookup yields CDR1 ENHRY and CDR2 SYGVKD. This CDR3 reads CAISEIGQGKTSSYEQYF. CDR3 sequence (DNA): TGTGCCATCAGTGAGATAGGACAGGGGAAGACTAGCTCCTACGAGCAGTACTTC.

The chain couples TRBV6-4 to TRBJ2-1; D is perhaps TRBD2 (7 bases). The germline gives CDR1 MRHNA, CDR2 SNTAGT. The V end was cut by 5 bases, the J end by 8 bases, with 19 bases between. The CDR3 is made up of 15 amino acids. This CDR3 is CASSRGAGALDEQFF. The CDR3 DNA is TGTGCCAGCAGTCGGGGGGCGGGAGCTCTGGATGAGCAGTTCTTC.

The chain joins TRBV6-5 to TRBJ2-1; TRBD2 matches 13 bases. The CDR3 has 16 amino acids. V gave up 2 bases and J gave up 7 bases; unmatched junction bases: 5. The germline V gene encodes CDR1 MNHEY and CDR2 SVGAGI. CDR3 nucleotides: TGTGCCAGCAGTTACCGGGGACTAGCGGGACGGAATGAGCAGTTCTTC. Protein: CASSYRGLAGRNEQFF.

The V gene is TRBV7-3, the J gene TRBJ2-7, with D tentatively TRBD2 (5 bases). V gave up 2 bases and J gave up 3 bases, with 17 bases separating them. The CDR3 extends over 16 amino acids. Germline CDR1 is SGHTA and CDR2 is FQGTGA. The CDR3 DNA follows: TGTGCCAGCAGCTTAGGGCCGTCCGGGGTCCACTACGAGCAGTACTTC. It yields the protein CASSLGPSGVHYEQYF.

The rearrangement joins TRBV14 to TRBJ2-2; D is unclear. Trimming shortened V by 4 bases and J by 9 bases, and 9 bases separated the two germline ends. The CDR3 is 12 residues long. The germline gives CDR1 SGHDN, CDR2 FVKESK. This chain's CDR3 is CASSPTPRELFF. Written as DNA, the CDR3 is TGTGCCAGCAGCCCTACGCCCAGGGAGCTGTTTTTT. Using reference TRBV14 and TRBJ2-2 for the parts outside the CDR3, the full variable domain is EAGVTQFPSHSVIEKGQTVTLRCDPISGHDNLYWYRRVMGKEIKFLLHFVKESKQDESGMPNNRFLAERTGGTYSTLKVQPAELEDSGVYFCASSPTPRELFFGEGSRLTVL.

In its sample, this clone was seen a few times. J is TRBJ2-4 and V is TRBV9; no clear D gene. Per the germline V gene, CDR1 is SGDLS and CDR2 is YYNGEE. The CDR3 runs to 14 residues. Trimming pared 5 bases from V and 5 bases from J, leaving 14 bases between. The CDR3 reads CASSVSPQENIQYF. The CDR3 DNA reads TGTGCCAGCAGTGTATCGCCTCAGGAAAACATTCAGTACTTC. The full variable domain, with the rest looked up from reference TRBV9 and TRBJ2-4, is DSGVTQTPKHLITATGQRVTLRCSPRSGDLSVYWYQQSLDQGLQFLIQYYNGEERAKGNILERFSAQQFPDLHSELNLSSLELGDSALYFCASSVSPQENIQYFGAGTRLSVL.

The chain carries TRBV7-3 and TRBJ1-1, with 7 nucleotides matching TRBD1. Germline V gene sequence: CDR1 SGHTA, CDR2 FQGTGA. CDR3 length equals 16 residues. J lost 3 bases, V lost 5 bases, and 12 bases had no gene match. The CDR3 reads CASSPSTGASYTEAFF. In DNA form, the CDR3 reads TGTGCCAGCAGCCCAAGCACAGGGGCCTCTTACACTGAAGCTTTCTTT.

This sequence joins TRBV6-5 and TRBJ1-5; D unresolved. From germline, CDR1 is MNHEY and CDR2 SVGAGI. This CDR3 has 14 amino acids. The ends were cut back, 5 bases at V and 0 bases at J, with 8 bases in the middle. This CDR3 is CASSDTFSNQPQHF. CDR3 bases: TGTGCCAGCAGTGACACATTTAGCAATCAGCCCCAGCATTTT.

This clone was recorded only once. The chain carries TRBV10-3 and TRBJ2-2; 9 bases are shared with TRBD1. The V segment lost 10 bases and the J segment 5 bases; nucleotides outside the gene matches: 8. CDR3 length: 14 amino acids. CDR1 is ENHRY, CDR2 SYGVKD, per germline. The CDR3, as DNA: TGTGCCACCACGGGACAGGGTTCTACCGGGGAGCTGTTTTTT. As protein: CATTGQGSTGELFF.

The CDR3 sequence: CASSIGGLAKNIQYF. The CDR3 bases are TGTGCCAGTAGTATCGGGGGTCTAGCCAAAAACATTCAGTACTTC. The V gene is TRBV19, the J gene TRBJ2-4; TRBD2 is a possible D gene (6 bases). The germline V gene encodes CDR1 LNHDA and CDR2 SQIVND (reference sequence). CDR3 length: 15 amino acids. V was shortened by 3 bases and J by 0 bases, with 9 bases between the two germline ends.

The chain uses TRBV11-3 and TRBJ2-3; TRBD2 matches at 13 bases. V gave up 1 base and J gave up 2 bases; unmatched junction bases: 9. There are 19 residues in the CDR3. The germline V gene encodes CDR1 SGHNT and CDR2 YENEEA. The CDR3 region is CASSLGVLAGGTLTDTQYF. In nucleotides, the CDR3 is TGTGCCAGCAGCTTAGGGGTACTAGCGGGAGGGACTCTCACAGATACGCAGTATTTT.